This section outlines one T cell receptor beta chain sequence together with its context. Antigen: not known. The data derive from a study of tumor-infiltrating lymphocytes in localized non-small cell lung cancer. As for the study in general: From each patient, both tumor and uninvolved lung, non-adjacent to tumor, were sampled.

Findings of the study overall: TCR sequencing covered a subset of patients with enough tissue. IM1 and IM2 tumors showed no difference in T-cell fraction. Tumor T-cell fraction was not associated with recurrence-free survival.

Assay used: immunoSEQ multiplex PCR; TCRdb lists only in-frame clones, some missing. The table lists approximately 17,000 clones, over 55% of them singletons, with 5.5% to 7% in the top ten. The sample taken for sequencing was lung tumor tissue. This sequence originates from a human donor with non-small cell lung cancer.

The CDR3 coding sequence is TGTGCCAGCAGTTCCTCGGCGCGGCCTGAAGCTTTCTTT. It is translated as CASSSSARPEAFF. J is TRBJ1-1 and V is TRBV28; D uncertain. Germline-derived CDR1 and CDR2 are MDHEN and SYDVKM. The CDR3 consists of 13 residues. V was pared by 4 bases and J by 6 bases, with 12 bases between.